The 16 T cell receptor beta chains below were found in one sample sequenced in a study of OX40 agonist ivuxolimab in advanced cancers. Clones were read by immunoSEQ multiplex PCR, and TCRdb kept only the in-frame ones, dropping some. Among tens of thousands of clones, around 84% were seen once, and the ten largest hold roughly a quarter. Sample: CD4+ or CD8+ T cells sorted from blood, taken in a trial of the OX40 agonist ivuxolimab. Every receptor here comes from an adult with an advanced solid tumor such as melanoma, head and neck, liver or kidney cancer.

CDR3 sequence (DNA): TGTGCCAGCAGCCAACTAGCGGGGGGGAACAATGAGCAGTTCTTC. Translating it yields CASSQLAGGNNEQFF. The chain employs TRBV4-2 and TRBJ2-1; the match to TRBD2 covers 12 bases. Trimming at V came to 2 bases and at J to 5 bases, leaving 1 base not matched to a gene. The CDR3 has 15 residues. Germline loops: CDR1 LGHNA, CDR2 YNFKEQ.

The rearrangement uses TRBV4-1 and TRBJ2-5, with 11 bases identical to TRBD2. The CDR3 runs to 17 residues. Germline V gene lookup returns CDR1 MGHRA and CDR2 YSYEKL. The trim removed 4 bases at V and 5 bases at J, leaving 12 bases unmatched. The CDR3: CASSRRGSGRAAETQYF. The CDR3 DNA reads as TGCGCCAGCAGCCGCCGGGGTAGCGGGAGGGCCGCGGAGACCCAGTACTTC.

The rearrangement joins TRBV27 to TRBJ1-5; the D gene is possibly TRBD1 (6 bases). V lost 3 bases and J lost 2, with 11 bases in between. The CDR3 totals 15 residues. Germline V gene data show CDR1 as MNHEY and CDR2 as SMNVEV (reference sequence). The CDR3 nucleotides are TGTGCCAGCAGTTTGTGGGGGCAGCGCAATCAGCCCCAGCATTTT. It is translated as CASSLWGQRNQPQHF.

The rearrangement joins TRBV4-2 to TRBJ2-7, with 7 nucleotides matching TRBD2. Germline lookup yields CDR1 LGHNA and CDR2 YNFKEQ. Trimming removed 0 bases from V and 4 bases from J; junction bases left unmatched: 6. The CDR3 sequence is 15 residues long. CDR3: CASSQEASGQYEQYF. CDR3 in DNA: TGTGCCAGCAGCCAAGAGGCTAGCGGACAATACGAGCAGTACTTC.

The table lists this clone with a few counts. The chain joins TRBV7-9 to TRBJ2-2; 9 nucleotides match TRBD1. CDR1 is SEHNR and CDR2 is FQNEAQ in the germline V gene (reference sequence). The ends lost 5 bases at V and 4 bases at J; junction bases unmatched: 5. This CDR3 contains 15 residues. The CDR3 region is CASSTGQGSTGELFF. DNA of the CDR3: TGTGCCAGCAGCACGGGACAGGGTAGCACCGGGGAGCTGTTTTTT.

The chain employs TRBV4-3 and TRBJ1-1; perhaps TRBD1 as D (6 bases). Trimming removed 0 bases at V and 0 bases at J, with 11 bases between. The CDR3 has 16 residues. Germline V gene lookup returns CDR1 LGHNA and CDR2 YSLEER. The CDR3 bases are TGCGCCAGCAGCCAAGAGGACAGCGGGTTGAACACTGAAGCTTTCTTT. Its protein product is CASSQEDSGLNTEAFF.

The chain uses TRBV15 and TRBJ2-3, with 8 bases aligning to TRBD1. The CDR3 loop spans 16 amino acids. J gave up 1 base and V 3 bases, and 6 bases lay outside the gene matches. Germline lookup yields CDR1 LNHNV and CDR2 YYDKDF (reference sequence). The chain's CDR3 is CATSSPGGPRTDTQYF. The CDR3 nucleotides read TGTGCCACCAGCAGCCCAGGGGGCCCCCGCACAGATACGCAGTATTTT.

The chain carries TRBV15 and TRBJ2-7, with 9 bases lining up with TRBD1. CDR1 and CDR2 (germline): LNHNV, YYDKDF (reference sequence). The CDR3 has 14 residues. Trimming at V came to 4 bases and at J to 1 base, leaving 2 bases not matched to a gene. CDR3 sequence: CATSTGTGSYEQYF. The CDR3 DNA follows: TGTGCCACCAGCACCGGGACAGGGTCCTACGAGCAGTACTTC.

The V gene is TRBV18, the J gene TRBJ1-6, with 8 nucleotides matching TRBD1. After removal of 3 bases from V and 9 bases from J, the junction contained 7 bases not matched to a gene. Germline V gene sequence: CDR1 KGHSH, CDR2 LQKENI. The CDR3 sequence is 15 residues long. The CDR3 protein is CASSPKDRASSPLHF. The CDR3 bases are TGTGCCAGCTCACCCAAGGACAGGGCATCTTCACCCCTCCACTTT. Looking up the rest from reference TRBV18 and TRBJ1-6 gives the full variable domain: NAGVMQNPRHLVRRRGQEARLRCSPMKGHSHVYWYRQLPEEGLKFMVYLQKENIIDESGMPKERFSAEFPKEGPSILRIQQVVRGDSAAYFCASSPKDRASSPLHFGNGTRLTVT.

The CDR3 here is CASSHSSGANTEAFF. CDR3 DNA: TGTGCCAGCTCACACTCGTCGGGGGCGAACACTGAAGCTTTCTTT. This chain joins TRBV18 and TRBJ1-1, with D maybe TRBD1 (6 bases). CDR1 and CDR2 from the germline V gene are KGHSH and LQKENI. Trimming took off 4 bases at V and 1 base at J, with 13 bases between the two ends. The CDR3 loop spans 15 amino acids.

This clone was picked up a small number of times. The V and J genes are TRBV7-9 and TRBJ2-2, with 9 bases lining up with TRBD1. This CDR3 has 19 residues. Germline V gene sequence: CDR1 SEHNR, CDR2 FQNEAQ (reference sequence). Trimming cost V 3 bases and J 2 bases; bases outside gene matches: 13. CDR3 sequence reads: CASSLSLDTGGLNTGELFF. CDR3 bases: TGTGCCAGCAGCTTGTCACTGGATACAGGGGGCCTCAACACCGGGGAGCTGTTTTTT. Combining the CDR3 with reference TRBV7-9 and TRBJ2-2 gives the whole variable domain DTGVSQNPRHKITKRGQNVTFRCDPISEHNRLYWYRQTLGQGPEFLTYFQNEAQLEKSRLLSDRFSAERPKGSFSTLEIQRTEQGDSAMYLCASSLSLDTGGLNTGELFFGEGSRLTVL.

This clone has only one observation. The CDR3 sequence is CASSLAGSYEQYF. The DNA of the CDR3 is TGTGCCAGCAGCTTAGCAGGCTCCTACGAGCAGTACTTC. The V call is TRBV5-8, the J call TRBJ2-7, with unresolved D. CDR1 and CDR2 from the germline V gene are SGHTS and YDEGEE. V was pared by 2 bases and J by 0 bases, with 6 bases between. The CDR3 has 13 amino acids.

The gene calls are TRBV4-1 and TRBJ2-5, with 11 bases identical to TRBD1. With V trimmed by 3 bases and J by 2 bases, 5 bases remained unmatched. The germline V gene encodes CDR1 MGHRA and CDR2 YSYEKL. CDR3 length equals 16 residues. The CDR3 is CASSHMDRGPQETQYF. The CDR3 DNA follows: TGCGCCAGCAGCCATATGGACAGGGGGCCTCAAGAGACCCAGTACTTC.

The rearrangement joins TRBV19 to TRBJ2-1; a possible D gene is TRBD2 (6 bases). Trimming stripped 3 bases from V and 4 bases from J, with 19 bases between. CDR3 length: 17 amino acids. The germline V gene encodes CDR1 LNHDA and CDR2 SQIVND (reference sequence). CDR3 loop: CASSITSGDLDYNEQFF. The CDR3 DNA is TGTGCCAGTAGTATTACATCTGGGGACTTAGATTACAATGAGCAGTTCTTC.

The CDR3 DNA sequence: TGTGCCAGCAGTTTGGGGACAGGGGCTTATGGTGGCTACACCTTC. Translation: CASSLGTGAYGGYTF. The chain links TRBV28 to TRBJ1-2, with 10 bases aligning to TRBD1. This CDR3 region has 15 residues. CDR1 and CDR2 from the germline V gene are MDHEN and SYDVKM. After removal of 3 bases from V and 7 bases from J, the junction contained 8 bases not matched to a gene.

CDR3 DNA sequence: TGTGCCAGCAGCTTAGGGGGACGGCAAGAGACCCAGTACTTC. The encoded protein is CASSLGGRQETQYF. The gene calls are TRBV7-9 and TRBJ2-5; D assignment may be TRBD1 or TRBD2 (5 bases each). The germline V and J ends were trimmed by 1 base and 2 bases, with 8 bases remaining between them. Germline V gives CDR1 SEHNR, CDR2 FQNEAQ (reference sequence). This CDR3 spans 14 amino acids.